This T cell receptor (beta chain) was profiled in a study of OX40 agonist ivuxolimab in advanced cancers. Study results and caveats: In CD8+ T cells, expanded clones were on average more numerous than in CD4+.

Germline V gene data show CDR1 as MNHEY and CDR2 as SVGAGI. V lost 7 bases and J 2 bases, leaving 15 bases between the germline ends. CDR3 size: 14 residues. TCRdb's copy holds only in-frame clones and misses some; the assay was immunoSEQ multiplex PCR. Among approximately 32,000 clones listed, approximately 89% were seen once. Autoimmune disease history or systemic immunosuppression meant exclusion. The table lists this clone with a count of one. The antigen is unknown. Sequenced here: CD4+ or CD8+ T cells sorted from blood, sampled in a trial of the OX40 agonist ivuxolimab. V usage is TRBV6-5 and J usage is TRBJ2-7; D not resolved. The clonotype originates from an adult with an advanced solid tumor such as melanoma, head and neck, liver or kidney cancer. In DNA, the CDR3 is TGTGCCAGCAACACGTTCGCTCGCCCCTACGAGCAGTACTTC. Translated: CASNTFARPYEQYF.